This entry is about one T cell receptor beta chain. Its specificity is unknown. This sample is drawn from a study of OX40 agonist ivuxolimab in advanced cancers. Study-wide background: One patient with hepatocellular carcinoma and two with cutaneous melanoma, three in all, had partial responses.

V lost 4 bases and J lost 8, with 8 bases in between. The germline V gene has CDR1 SEHNR and CDR2 FQNEAQ (reference sequence). The CDR3 is made up of 11 amino acids. Assay: immunoSEQ multiplex PCR; the TCRdb copy retains only in-frame clones and omits some. This table holds 40,000 to 50,000 clones, over 65% found once. Broader study findings: No antigen was identified for the clonally expanded peripheral T cells. Circulating CD4+ and CD8+ T cells showed clonal expansion by week 6 at 0.1 to 3.0 mg/kg. Nonresponders included some who also had low normalized T-cell clonal expansion.

The rearrangement uses TRBV7-9 and TRBJ1-2; D is undetermined. The sequences come from CD4+ or CD8+ T cells sorted from blood, collected in a trial of the OX40 agonist ivuxolimab. The clonotype comes from an adult with an advanced solid tumor such as melanoma, head and neck, liver or kidney cancer. CDR3 residues: CASSSYGGYTF. Written as DNA, the CDR3 is TGTGCCAGCAGCTCTTACGGGGGCTACACCTTC.